Following are 14 T cell receptor beta chains from one sample sequenced in a study of cytomegalovirus exposure and HLA in healthy donors. A multiplex PCR was run with 60 Vbeta primers and 13 Jbeta primers. TCRdb's table, derived via immunoSEQ multiplex PCR, lists solely in-frame clones and lacks some. The sample yields some 150,000 clones, roughly 80% seen once. Source material: PBMCs. These receptor sequences come from a woman in her thirties or forties in good health and CMV-seropositive.

The chain uses TRBV2 and TRBJ2-5; no definite D call. The germline CDR1 and CDR2 sequences are SNHLY and FYNNEI. The CDR3 runs 12 residues. V dropped 6 bases and J dropped 2 bases, with 7 bases sitting between them. CDR3 bases: TGTGCCAGCAGGCGTCTTCAAGAGACCCAGTACTTC. Its protein is CASRRLQETQYF.

The chain is built from TRBV19 and TRBJ2-4, with TRBD2 as a possible D gene (5 bases). Germline V gives CDR1 LNHDA, CDR2 SQIVND (reference sequence). With 4 bases removed from V and 9 bases from J, the gap between germline ends came to 10 bases. CDR3 length: 12 amino acids. The CDR3 spells CASSTRGTIQYF. CDR3 DNA sequence: TGTGCCAGTAGTACCCGGGGAACCATTCAGTACTTC. Full variable domain (rest looked up from reference TRBV19 and TRBJ2-4): DGGITQSPKYLFRKEGQNVTLSCEQNLNHDAMYWYRQDPGQGLRLIYYSQIVNDFQKGDIAEGYSVSREKKESFPLTVTSAQKNPTAFYLCASSTRGTIQYFGAGTRLSVL.

The rearrangement uses TRBV18 and TRBJ1-5; D is ambiguous. V shed 3 bases and J shed 0 bases, with 15 bases lying between them. Per the germline V gene, CDR1 is KGHSH and CDR2 is LQKENI. This CDR3 contains 17 residues. CDR3 DNA sequence: TGTGCCAGCTCACCTGGGTCCGGGATTTATAGCAATCAGCCCCAGCATTTT. Translating gives CASSPGSGIYSNQPQHF. Based on the CDR3 plus reference TRBV18 and TRBJ1-5, the full variable domain is NAGVMQNPRHLVRRRGQEARLRCSPMKGHSHVYWYRQLPEEGLKFMVYLQKENIIDESGMPKERFSAEFPKEGPSILRIQQVVRGDSAAYFCASSPGSGIYSNQPQHFGDGTRLSIL.

V gene TRBV5-1 combines with J gene TRBJ2-5; 11 bases fit TRBD2. This CDR3 contains 16 residues. V lost 0 bases, J lost 2 bases, and 3 bases stayed unmatched. Germline V gene lookup returns CDR1 SGHRS and CDR2 YFSETQ. Here the CDR3 DNA reads TGCGCCAGCAGCTTGGTCACTAGCGGGGGTCAAGAGACCCAGTACTTC. Its translation is CASSLVTSGGQETQYF.

This rearrangement joins TRBV6-1 to TRBJ2-1; 7 nucleotides match TRBD1. The germline CDR1 and CDR2 sequences are MNHNS and SASEGT. The CDR3 totals 14 residues. Trimming at V came to 9 bases and at J to 9 bases, leaving 14 bases not matched to a gene. The CDR3 sequence: CASGALQGSSEQFF. Here the CDR3 DNA reads TGTGCCAGTGGAGCGTTACAGGGGAGTAGTGAGCAGTTCTTC.

This chain joins TRBV5-4 and TRBJ2-1; 8 bases line up with TRBD2. Germline values: CDR1 SGHNT, CDR2 YYREEE (reference sequence). Losses at the gene ends were 6 bases for V and 4 bases for J; bases not matched to a gene: 12. This CDR3 has 16 amino acids. The CDR3 DNA follows: TGTGCCAGCACCGGGAGGGGGGAAGGAGGTTACAATGAGCAGTTCTTC. Translation: CASTGRGEGGYNEQFF. The variable domain in full, completed from reference TRBV5-4 and TRBJ2-1, reads ETGVTQSPTHLIKTRGQQVTLRCSSQSGHNTVSWYQQALGQGPQFIFQYYREEENGRGNFPPRFSGLQFPNYSSELNVNALELDDSALYLCASTGRGEGGYNEQFFGPGTRLTVL.

The chain has TRBV19 and TRBJ2-5; weak D call: TRBD1 (6 bases). Germline V CDR1 and CDR2: LNHDA, SQIVND (reference sequence). With 2 bases removed from V and 1 base from J, the gap between germline ends came to 11 bases. The CDR3 covers 15 residues. DNA for the CDR3: TGTGCCAGTAGTATAATGGGGGCTTTCCAAGAGACCCAGTACTTC. Protein sequence: CASSIMGAFQETQYF.

This chain uses TRBV12-5 with TRBJ2-3, with 10 positions matching TRBD2. Germline V CDR1 and CDR2: LGHNT, FRNRAP. J lost 3 bases, V lost 4 bases, and 4 bases had no gene match. There are 15 residues in the CDR3. The CDR3 region has the DNA TGTGCTAGTGGTTACGAGCGGGGGGGAACAGATACGCAGTATTTT. It yields the protein CASGYERGGTDTQYF. Variable domain in full (rest from reference TRBV12-5 and TRBJ2-3): DARVTQTPRHKVTEMGQEVTMRCQPILGHNTVFWYRQTMMQGLELLAYFRNRAPLDDSGMPKDRFSAEMPDATLATLKIQPSEPRDSAVYFCASGYERGGTDTQYFGPGTRLTVL.

This clone was seen a handful of times. The rearrangement links TRBV7-2 to TRBJ1-2; 8 nucleotides line up with TRBD1. The junction had 6 bases not matched to a gene; V was cut back by 5 bases and J by 4 bases. CDR1 and CDR2 from the germline V gene are SGHTA and FQGNSA. The CDR3 has 14 residues. CDR3 nucleotides: TGTGCCAGCAGCCCTGGGACAGGACCCTATGGCTACACCTTC. Its protein is CASSPGTGPYGYTF.

This chain's CDR3 is CASSLGPSGGNYEQYF. The CDR3 DNA follows: TGCGCCAGCAGCTTGGGTCCCAGCGGGGGGAACTACGAGCAGTACTTC. The rearrangement uses TRBV5-1 and TRBJ2-7; 9 nucleotides agree with TRBD2. This CDR3 spans 16 amino acids. Germline V lookup: CDR1 SGHRS, CDR2 YFSETQ. Trimming at V came to 0 bases and at J to 3 bases, leaving 7 bases not matched to a gene.

In its sample, this clone was seen a few times. This chain uses TRBV10-3 with TRBJ1-1; D is perhaps TRBD1 (5 bases). Germline CDR1 is ENHRY and CDR2 is SYGVKD. The CDR3 extends over 11 amino acids. The V end lost 5 bases, the J end lost 9 bases, and 10 bases lay between the germline ends. The CDR3 loop is CAISSTDKAFF. For the CDR3, the DNA is TGTGCCATCAGTTCGACAGATAAAGCTTTCTTT.

This rearrangement joins TRBV7-6 to TRBJ1-2, with D unclear. CDR1 SGHVS and CDR2 FNYEAQ come from the germline V gene. The V and J ends lost 1 base and 5 bases respectively, with 8 bases between them. This CDR3 contains 13 residues. The CDR3 DNA reads TGTGCCAGCAGCTTAGGTGCACTGTATGGCTACACCTTC. Translating it yields CASSLGALYGYTF.

A few counts support this clone. The chain joins TRBV5-1 to TRBJ1-1; the D is unclear. The CDR3 length is 14 residues. From germline, CDR1 is SGHRS and CDR2 YFSETQ. V was shortened by 3 bases and J by 4 bases, with 13 bases between the two germline ends. As DNA, the CDR3 is TGCGCCAGCAGCTCCAATGGGGAGAGCACTGAAGCTTTCTTT. This sequence encodes CASSSNGESTEAFF.

The chain couples TRBV15 to TRBJ1-1; TRBD1 matches at 9 bases. Germline V gives CDR1 LNHNV, CDR2 YYDKDF (reference sequence). The CDR3 contains 16 residues. The V segment lost 2 bases and the J segment 0 bases; nucleotides outside the gene matches: 4. The CDR3 region is CATSRRTGVLNTEAFF. The DNA for the CDR3 is TGTGCCACCAGCAGAAGGACAGGGGTCTTGAACACTGAAGCTTTCTTT. The complete variable domain, with remaining parts taken from reference TRBV15 and TRBJ1-1, reads DAMVIQNPRYQVTQFGKPVTLSCSQTLNHNVMYWYQQKSSQAPKLLFHYYDKDFNNEADTPDNFQSRRPNTSFCFLDIRSPGLGDTAMYLCATSRRTGVLNTEAFFGQGTRLTVV.